This T cell receptor (beta chain) comes out of a study of blood T cell repertoires in COVID-19. About the research overall: Samples of COVID-19 (acute and convalescent) were obtained from the United States, Italy and Spain. PBMCs, B-cell-depleted T cells, or T cells were the source of the cDNA or gDNA that made up the material.

With 1 base removed from V and 5 bases from J, the gap between germline ends came to 15 bases. The CDR3 is 15 residues long. CDR1 is SGHRS, CDR2 YFSETQ, per germline. Only one count was recorded for this clone. Per the original data handling: Amplification of reference gene primers was used by the study to estimate nucleated cell counts. The protocol was immunoSEQ multiplex PCR, while the TCRdb copy is restricted to in-frame clones and leaves out a portion. Clonal size and the V and J genes are those of that table, whereas D and trimming came from the DNA. In the table there are under 30,000 clones, about 91% of which are singletons.

The clonotype was recovered from a man aged 50 to 59 with active COVID-19. Sequenced input: peripheral blood. The chain recombines TRBV5-1 with TRBJ1-1, with D unresolved. For the CDR3, the DNA is TGCGCCAGCAGCTTGAGTGGTGATCTAATGACTGAAGCTTTCTTT. Protein: CASSLSGDLMTEAFF.